The rows below give T cell receptor beta chains drawn from one sample of a study of T cells in Graves' hyperthyroidism and ophthalmopathy. One entry per CDR3 protein, called by TCRdb with MiXCR from the multiplex PCR reads. Altogether 500,000 to 750,000 distinct CDR3 sequences are present, more than 13% being singletons, with the ten largest covering around 7%. The sample consisted of blood. The receptors stem from a woman between 18 and 30 years old with Graves' ophthalmopathy. Each CDR3 is given with its conserved first and last residue. A D gene is named only where the DNA matches it firmly. A row's size may be missing; if present it is once, few, many or a size class.

CDR3aa: CSVAQGYSYEQYF
CDR3nt: TGCAGCGTTGCGCAGGGCTACTCCTACGAGCAGTACTTC
abundance: .
j_gene: TRBJ2-7
d_gene: .
v_gene: TRBV29-1

CDR3aa: CASSLSGALGVTDTQYF
CDR3nt: TGCGCCAGCAGCTTGAGCGGGGCCTTGGGGGTCACAGATACGCAGTATTTT
abundance: .
j_gene: TRBJ2-3
d_gene: TRBD2
v_gene: TRBV5-1

CDR3aa: CSVGTGAEGYTF
CDR3nt: TGCAGCGTTGGGACAGGGGCCGAGGGCTACACCTTC
abundance: .
j_gene: TRBJ1-2
d_gene: TRBD1
v_gene: TRBV29-1

CDR3aa: CASSLRGWGGTEQYF
CDR3nt: TGTGCCAGCAGTTTAAGGGGCTGGGGAGGGACCGAGCAGTACTTC
abundance: many
j_gene: TRBJ2-7
d_gene: TRBD2
v_gene: TRBV27

CDR3aa: CASSLASNYEQYF
CDR3nt: TGTGCCAGCAGCCTGGCCTCGAATTACGAGCAGTACTTC
abundance: .
j_gene: TRBJ2-7
d_gene: .
v_gene: TRBV5-6

CDR3aa: CASSVGDRNHGYTF
CDR3nt: TGTGCCAGCAGCGTAGGGGACAGGAATCATGGCTACACCTTC
abundance: few
j_gene: TRBJ1-2
d_gene: TRBD1
v_gene: TRBV9

CDR3aa: CASSPKAGRSYNEQFF
CDR3nt: TGTGCCAGCAGCCCTAAAGCGGGTCGCTCCTACAATGAGCAGTTCTTC
abundance: many
j_gene: TRBJ2-1
d_gene: .
v_gene: TRBV7-9

CDR3aa: CASSFSTSGSKSDTQYF
CDR3nt: TGTGCCAGCAGCTTTTCGACTAGCGGGAGTAAGTCAGATACGCAGTATTTT
abundance: many
j_gene: TRBJ2-3
d_gene: TRBD2
v_gene: TRBV11-3

CDR3aa: CASRKQGAPSNQPQHF
CDR3nt: TGTGCCAGCAGAAAACAGGGGGCACCTAGCAATCAGCCCCAGCATTTT
abundance: many
j_gene: TRBJ1-5
d_gene: TRBD1
v_gene: TRBV6-2/TRBV6-3

CDR3aa: CASSSHGSNQPQHF
CDR3nt: TGTGCCAGCAGTTCCCACGGAAGCAATCAGCCCCAGCATTTT
abundance: many
j_gene: TRBJ1-5
d_gene: .
v_gene: TRBV27

CDR3aa: CASSLIQGAYEKLFF
CDR3nt: TGTGCCAGCAGTTTGATCCAGGGAGCCTATGAAAAACTGTTTTTT
abundance: .
j_gene: TRBJ1-4
d_gene: .
v_gene: TRBV6-9

CDR3aa: CASSLGQGGSGYTF
CDR3nt: TGTGCCAGCAGCTTGGGACAGGGGGGATCGGGCTACACCTTC
abundance: .
j_gene: TRBJ1-2
d_gene: TRBD1
v_gene: TRBV5-8

CDR3aa: CAIRLGLAGGSNTGELFF
CDR3nt: TGTGCCATCAGATTAGGACTAGCGGGAGGATCGAACACCGGGGAGCTGTTTTTT
abundance: few
j_gene: TRBJ2-2
d_gene: TRBD2
v_gene: TRBV10-3

CDR3aa: CASSERLGAGAGGNEQFF
CDR3nt: TGTGCCAGCAGCGAACGGTTAGGAGCGGGAGCTGGTGGCAATGAGCAGTTCTTC
abundance: many
j_gene: TRBJ2-1
d_gene: TRBD2
v_gene: TRBV7-2

CDR3aa: CASSLMVGLAGREFF
CDR3nt: TGTGCCAGCAGCTTAATGGTAGGCCTAGCGGGTCGGGAGTTCTTC
abundance: many
j_gene: TRBJ2-1
d_gene: TRBD2
v_gene: TRBV7-2

CDR3aa: CSARSHHTQYF
CDR3nt: TGCAGTGCTCGTTCCCACCATACGCAGTATTTT
abundance: many
j_gene: TRBJ2-3
d_gene: .
v_gene: TRBV20-1

CDR3aa: CASSEATGGNEQYF
CDR3nt: TGTGCCAGCAGTGAAGCAACAGGGGGCAACGAGCAGTACTTC
abundance: few
j_gene: TRBJ2-7
d_gene: TRBD1
v_gene: TRBV2

CDR3aa: CASSSRQGRETQYF
CDR3nt: TGTGCCAGCAGTTCCCGTCAGGGAAGGGAGACCCAGTACTTC
abundance: many
j_gene: TRBJ2-5
d_gene: .
v_gene: TRBV12-3/TRBV12-4

CDR3aa: CASSITGRDSPLHF
CDR3nt: TGTGCCAGTAGTATCACAGGCCGGGATTCACCCCTCCACTTT
abundance: few
j_gene: TRBJ1-6
d_gene: .
v_gene: TRBV19

CDR3aa: CATPRTGGVLSSYNEQFF
CDR3nt: TGTGCCACTCCCCGGACAGGCGGCGTCCTCAGCTCCTACAATGAGCAGTTCTTC
abundance: many
j_gene: TRBJ2-1
d_gene: TRBD1
v_gene: TRBV7-9

CDR3aa: CASSVGTGGFTDTQYF
CDR3nt: TGTGCCAGCAGCGTAGGGACAGGGGGTTTCACAGATACGCAGTATTTT
abundance: .
j_gene: TRBJ2-3
d_gene: TRBD1
v_gene: TRBV2

CDR3aa: CAIRGWDSTSYEQYF
CDR3nt: TGCGCCATCAGAGGTTGGGACTCTACATCCTACGAGCAGTACTTC
abundance: .
j_gene: TRBJ2-7
d_gene: .
v_gene: TRBV10-3

CDR3aa: CASSLNPNPNTGELFF
CDR3nt: TGTGCCAGCAGCTTAAATCCAAATCCGAACACCGGGGAGCTGTTTTTT
abundance: many
j_gene: TRBJ2-2
d_gene: .
v_gene: TRBV7-8

CDR3aa: CASSLPAGGGDTQYF
CDR3nt: TGTGCCAGCAGTTTACCAGCGGGAGGAGGAGATACGCAGTATTTT
abundance: many
j_gene: TRBJ2-3
d_gene: TRBD2
v_gene: TRBV28

CDR3aa: CASSPIARKGQETQYF
CDR3nt: TGCGCCAGCAGCCCAATAGCGAGAAAGGGCCAAGAGACCCAGTACTTC
abundance: .
j_gene: TRBJ2-5
d_gene: .
v_gene: TRBV4-1

CDR3aa: CAWSGVRDGQETQYF
CDR3nt: TGTGCCTGGTCGGGCGTGCGGGACGGTCAAGAGACCCAGTACTTC
abundance: many
j_gene: TRBJ2-5
d_gene: .
v_gene: TRBV30

CDR3aa: CASSTGTGYPEQYF
CDR3nt: TGTGCCAGTAGTACCGGGACAGGCTATCCCGAGCAGTACTTC
abundance: many
j_gene: TRBJ2-7
d_gene: TRBD1
v_gene: TRBV19

CDR3aa: CASSQRPGQGYEQYF
CDR3nt: TGCGCCAGCAGCCAGAGACCGGGACAGGGCTACGAGCAGTACTTC
abundance: many
j_gene: TRBJ2-7
d_gene: TRBD1
v_gene: TRBV4-3

CDR3aa: CASSNEAHEQYF
CDR3nt: TGTGCCAGCAGTAACGAGGCCCACGAGCAGTACTTC
abundance: many
j_gene: TRBJ2-7
d_gene: .
v_gene: TRBV7-2

CDR3aa: CSARVELAGTHPSTDTQYF
CDR3nt: TGCAGTGCTAGAGTGGAACTAGCGGGAACACACCCTAGCACAGATACGCAGTATTTT
abundance: .
j_gene: TRBJ2-3
d_gene: TRBD2
v_gene: TRBV20-1

CDR3aa: CATSGSFPGTQYF
CDR3nt: TGTGCCACCAGTGGTTCCTTTCCGGGGACCCAGTACTTC
abundance: .
j_gene: TRBJ2-5
d_gene: .
v_gene: TRBV24-1

CDR3aa: CASNPGQSYEQYF
CDR3nt: TGTGCCAGCAACCCGGGACAGTCCTACGAGCAGTACTTC
abundance: many
j_gene: TRBJ2-7
d_gene: TRBD1
v_gene: TRBV28

CDR3aa: CAWSRKGGFTEAFF
CDR3nt: TGTGCCTGGAGTCGAAAGGGGGGATTCACTGAAGCTTTCTTT
abundance: many
j_gene: TRBJ1-1
d_gene: .
v_gene: TRBV30

CDR3aa: CASSQDLTGGSQETQYF
CDR3nt: TGTGCCAGCAGCCAAGATCTGACAGGGGGGAGTCAAGAGACCCAGTACTTC
abundance: few
j_gene: TRBJ2-5
d_gene: TRBD1
v_gene: TRBV3-1

CDR3aa: CASSEVALHPYEQYF
CDR3nt: TGTGCCAGCAGTGAAGTAGCGCTCCACCCCTACGAGCAGTACTTC
abundance: .
j_gene: TRBJ2-7
d_gene: .
v_gene: TRBV6-1

CDR3aa: CASSISDPGRAGVYEQFF
CDR3nt: TGTGCCAGCAGTATATCTGATCCGGGACGGGCGGGAGTCTATGAGCAGTTCTTC
abundance: many
j_gene: TRBJ2-1
d_gene: TRBD2
v_gene: TRBV28

CDR3aa: CASSIEAGTGQETQYF
CDR3nt: TGTGCCAGTAGTATAGAGGCCGGGACAGGGCAAGAGACCCAGTACTTC
abundance: few
j_gene: TRBJ2-5
d_gene: TRBD1
v_gene: TRBV19

CDR3aa: CASSRGRYYGYTF
CDR3nt: TGTGCTAGCAGCCGGGGCCGCTACTATGGCTACACCTTC
abundance: .
j_gene: TRBJ1-2
d_gene: .
v_gene: TRBV7-7

CDR3aa: CATSRAQGRTSGSYEQYF
CDR3nt: TGTGCCACCAGCAGAGCTCAGGGCCGGACTAGCGGGAGCTACGAGCAGTACTTC
abundance: few
j_gene: TRBJ2-7
d_gene: TRBD2
v_gene: TRBV15

CDR3aa: CAISVGQGAIIGYTF
CDR3nt: TGTGCCATCAGTGTCGGACAGGGGGCGATTATCGGCTACACCTTC
abundance: .
j_gene: TRBJ1-2
d_gene: TRBD1
v_gene: TRBV10-3

CDR3aa: CASSQETGSNYGYTF
CDR3nt: TGTGCCAGCAGCCAAGAGACAGGGTCTAACTATGGCTACACCTTC
abundance: .
j_gene: TRBJ1-2
d_gene: TRBD1
v_gene: TRBV3-1

CDR3aa: CASREVLRDWSYEQYF
CDR3nt: TGTGCCAGCAGGGAAGTACTCCGGGACTGGTCCTACGAGCAGTACTTC
abundance: many
j_gene: TRBJ2-7
d_gene: .
v_gene: TRBV2

CDR3aa: CASSSWGGAGEKLFF
CDR3nt: TGTGCCAGCAGCTCATGGGGAGGGGCCGGCGAAAAACTGTTTTTT
abundance: many
j_gene: TRBJ1-4
d_gene: .
v_gene: TRBV11-3

CDR3aa: CASSSTNNYEQYF
CDR3nt: TGTGCCAGCAGTTCCACTAATAACTACGAGCAGTACTTC
abundance: many
j_gene: TRBJ2-7
d_gene: .
v_gene: TRBV27

CDR3aa: CASSYSQGDGYTF
CDR3nt: TGTGCCAGCAGTTACTCACAGGGTGATGGCTACACCTTC
abundance: many
j_gene: TRBJ1-2
d_gene: .
v_gene: TRBV6-5

CDR3aa: CASSQVIQEQFF
CDR3nt: TGTGCCAGCAGCCAAGTTATACAAGAGCAGTTCTTC
abundance: .
j_gene: TRBJ2-1
d_gene: .
v_gene: TRBV28

CDR3aa: CASSVRTTGLYEQYF
CDR3nt: TGTGCCAGTAGTGTACGGACTACTGGGCTCTACGAGCAGTACTTC
abundance: few
j_gene: TRBJ2-7
d_gene: .
v_gene: TRBV19

CDR3aa: CASSQGTHGYEQYF
CDR3nt: TGCGCCAGCAGCCAAGGGACTCACGGGTACGAGCAGTACTTC
abundance: .
j_gene: TRBJ2-7
d_gene: .
v_gene: TRBV4-1

CDR3aa: CASSPMVVAGNQETQYF
CDR3nt: TGCGCCAGCAGCCCTATGGTGGTAGCGGGGAACCAAGAGACCCAGTACTTC
abundance: many
j_gene: TRBJ2-5
d_gene: TRBD2
v_gene: TRBV5-1

CDR3aa: CNARSWDRGVDEQFF
CDR3nt: TGCAATGCTAGAAGTTGGGACAGGGGGGTGGATGAGCAGTTCTTC
abundance: .
j_gene: TRBJ2-1
d_gene: TRBD1
v_gene: TRBV20-1

CDR3aa: CASSQDWTGNYGYTF
CDR3nt: TGTGCCAGCAGCCAAGACTGGACAGGGAACTATGGCTACACCTTC
abundance: many
j_gene: TRBJ1-2
d_gene: TRBD1
v_gene: TRBV3-1

CDR3aa: CSARDFQGHTEAFF
CDR3nt: TGCAGTGCTAGAGACTTTCAGGGACACACTGAAGCTTTCTTT
abundance: many
j_gene: TRBJ1-1
d_gene: .
v_gene: TRBV20-1

CDR3aa: CASSHGRDLSYEQYF
CDR3nt: TGTGCCAGCAGCCACGGCAGGGACCTCTCCTACGAGCAGTACTTC
abundance: many
j_gene: TRBJ2-7
d_gene: .
v_gene: TRBV6-2/TRBV6-3

CDR3aa: CASSSGTGEIEAFF
CDR3nt: TGTGCCAGCAGCTCCGGGACAGGGGAGATCGAAGCTTTCTTT
abundance: .
j_gene: TRBJ1-1
d_gene: TRBD1
v_gene: TRBV7-9

CDR3aa: CASSSKGAFGNTIYF
CDR3nt: TGTGCCAGCAGTTCGAAGGGGGCGTTTGGAAACACCATATATTTT
abundance: .
j_gene: TRBJ1-3
d_gene: TRBD1
v_gene: TRBV6-1

CDR3aa: CASSPGQGLGNQPQHF
CDR3nt: TGTGCCAGCAGTCCCGGACAGGGTTTAGGCAATCAGCCCCAGCATTTT
abundance: many
j_gene: TRBJ1-5
d_gene: TRBD1
v_gene: TRBV12-3/TRBV12-4

CDR3aa: CASSLGTSASNEQFF
CDR3nt: TGTGCCAGCAGCCTCGGGACTAGCGCATCCAATGAGCAGTTCTTC
abundance: many
j_gene: TRBJ2-1
d_gene: TRBD2
v_gene: TRBV7-3

CDR3aa: CASSSVRLSAQDRDTQYF
CDR3nt: TGTGCCAGCAGTTCCGTACGCCTGAGCGCGCAAGATAGAGATACGCAGTATTTT
abundance: .
j_gene: TRBJ2-3
d_gene: .
v_gene: TRBV27

CDR3aa: CSAVRGAAGELFF
CDR3nt: TGCAGCGCCGTGAGAGGGGCCGCCGGGGAGCTGTTTTTT
abundance: few
j_gene: TRBJ2-2
d_gene: .
v_gene: TRBV29-1

CDR3aa: CASSLGQAKYGYTF
CDR3nt: TGCGCCAGCAGCTTGGGACAGGCCAAATATGGCTACACCTTC
abundance: many
j_gene: TRBJ1-2
d_gene: .
v_gene: TRBV5-1